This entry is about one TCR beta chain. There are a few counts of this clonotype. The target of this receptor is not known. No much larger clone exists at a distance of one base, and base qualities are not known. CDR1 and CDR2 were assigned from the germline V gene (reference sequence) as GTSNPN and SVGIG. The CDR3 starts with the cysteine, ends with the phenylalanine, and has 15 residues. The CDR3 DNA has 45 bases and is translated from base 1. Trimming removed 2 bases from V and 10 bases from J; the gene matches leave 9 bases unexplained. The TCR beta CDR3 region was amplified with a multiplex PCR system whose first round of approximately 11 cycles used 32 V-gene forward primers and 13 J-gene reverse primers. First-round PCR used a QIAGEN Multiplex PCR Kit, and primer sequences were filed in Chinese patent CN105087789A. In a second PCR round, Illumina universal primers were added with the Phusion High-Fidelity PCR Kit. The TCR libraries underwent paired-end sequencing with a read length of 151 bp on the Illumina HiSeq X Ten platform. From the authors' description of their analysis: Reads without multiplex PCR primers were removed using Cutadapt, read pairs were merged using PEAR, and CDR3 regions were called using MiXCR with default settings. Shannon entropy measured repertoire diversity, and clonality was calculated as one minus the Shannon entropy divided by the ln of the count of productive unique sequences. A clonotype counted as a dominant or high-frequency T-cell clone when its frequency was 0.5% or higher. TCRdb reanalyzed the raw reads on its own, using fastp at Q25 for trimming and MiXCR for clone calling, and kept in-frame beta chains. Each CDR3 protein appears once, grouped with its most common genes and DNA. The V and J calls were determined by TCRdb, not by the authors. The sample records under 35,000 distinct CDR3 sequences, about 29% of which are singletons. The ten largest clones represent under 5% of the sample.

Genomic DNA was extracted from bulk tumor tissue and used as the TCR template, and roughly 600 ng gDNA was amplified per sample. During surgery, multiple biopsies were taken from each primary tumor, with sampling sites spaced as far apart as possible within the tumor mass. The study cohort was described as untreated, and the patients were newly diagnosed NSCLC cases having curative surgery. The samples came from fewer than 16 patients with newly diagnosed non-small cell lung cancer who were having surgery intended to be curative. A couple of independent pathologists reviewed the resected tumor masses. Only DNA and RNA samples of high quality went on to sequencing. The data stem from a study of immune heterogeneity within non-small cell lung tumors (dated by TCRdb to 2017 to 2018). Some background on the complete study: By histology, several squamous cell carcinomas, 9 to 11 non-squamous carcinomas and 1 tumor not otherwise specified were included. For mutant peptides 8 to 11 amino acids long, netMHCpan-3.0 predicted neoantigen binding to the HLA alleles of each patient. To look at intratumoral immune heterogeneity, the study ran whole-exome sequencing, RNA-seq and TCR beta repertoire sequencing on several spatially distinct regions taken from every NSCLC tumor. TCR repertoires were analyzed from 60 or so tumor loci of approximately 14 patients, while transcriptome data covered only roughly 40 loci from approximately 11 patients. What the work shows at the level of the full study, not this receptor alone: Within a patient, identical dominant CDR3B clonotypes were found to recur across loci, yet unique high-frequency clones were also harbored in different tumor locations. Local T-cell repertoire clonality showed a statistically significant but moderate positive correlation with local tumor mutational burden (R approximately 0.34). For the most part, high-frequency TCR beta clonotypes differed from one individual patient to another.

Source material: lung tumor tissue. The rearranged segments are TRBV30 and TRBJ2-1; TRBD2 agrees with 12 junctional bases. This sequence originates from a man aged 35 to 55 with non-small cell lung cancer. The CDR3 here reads CAWSLTSGGPMEQFF. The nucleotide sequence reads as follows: TGTGCCTGGAGTCTGACTAGCGGGGGACCAATGGAGCAGTTCTTC.